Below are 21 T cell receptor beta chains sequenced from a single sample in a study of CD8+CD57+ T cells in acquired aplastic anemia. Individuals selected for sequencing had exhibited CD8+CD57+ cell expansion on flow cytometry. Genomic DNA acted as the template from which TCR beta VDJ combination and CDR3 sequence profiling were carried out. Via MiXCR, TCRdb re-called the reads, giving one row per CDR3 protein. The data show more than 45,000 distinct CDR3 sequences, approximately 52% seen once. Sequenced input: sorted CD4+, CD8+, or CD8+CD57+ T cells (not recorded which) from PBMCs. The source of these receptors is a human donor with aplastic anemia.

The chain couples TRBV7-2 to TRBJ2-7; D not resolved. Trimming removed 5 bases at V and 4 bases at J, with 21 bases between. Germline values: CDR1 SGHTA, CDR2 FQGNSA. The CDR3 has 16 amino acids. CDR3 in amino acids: CASSVGTGMARYEQYF. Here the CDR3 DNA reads TGTGCCAGCAGCGTAGGTACGGGTATGGCGAGGTACGAGCAGTACTTC.

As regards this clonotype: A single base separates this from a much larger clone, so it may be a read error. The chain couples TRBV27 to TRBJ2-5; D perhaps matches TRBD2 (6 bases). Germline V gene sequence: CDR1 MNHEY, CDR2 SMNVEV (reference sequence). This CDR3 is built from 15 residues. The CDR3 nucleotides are TGTGCCGGCAGTCCTGGAGGGGTACTAGGGGAGACCCAGTACTTC. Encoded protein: CAGSPGGVLGETQYF.

The CDR3 nucleotides are TGTGCCAGCAGCCCAAGGCCAGGCAATCAGCCCCAGCATTTT. It is translated as CASSPRPGNQPQHF. The chain has TRBV5-8 and TRBJ1-5; no firm D call. CDR3 size: 14 residues. CDR1 and CDR2 from the germline V gene are SGHTS and YDEGEE. V was shortened by 4 bases and J by 2 bases, with 10 bases between the two germline ends.

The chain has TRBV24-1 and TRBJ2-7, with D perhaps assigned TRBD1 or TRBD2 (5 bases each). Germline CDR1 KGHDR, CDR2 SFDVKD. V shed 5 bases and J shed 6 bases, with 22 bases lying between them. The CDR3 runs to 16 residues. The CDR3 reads CATSAILAGRGSEQYV. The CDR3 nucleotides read TGTGCCACCAGTGCTATCCTGGCAGGGAGAGGTAGCGAGCAGTACGTC.

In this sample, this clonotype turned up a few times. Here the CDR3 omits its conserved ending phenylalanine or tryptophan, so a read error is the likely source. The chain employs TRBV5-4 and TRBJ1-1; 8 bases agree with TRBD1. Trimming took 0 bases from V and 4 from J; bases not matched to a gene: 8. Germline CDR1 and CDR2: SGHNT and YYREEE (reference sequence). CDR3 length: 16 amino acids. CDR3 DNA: TGTGCCAGCAGCTTGGGGCAGGGGGCGGTTGGCACTGAAGCTTTCCTT. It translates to CASSLGQGAVGTEAFL.

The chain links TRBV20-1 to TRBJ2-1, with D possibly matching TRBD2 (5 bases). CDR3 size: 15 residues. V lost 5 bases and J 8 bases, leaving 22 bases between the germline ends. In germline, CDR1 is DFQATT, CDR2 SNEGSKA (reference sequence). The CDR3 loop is CSAFDAGGRADEQFF. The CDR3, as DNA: TGCAGTGCTTTTGATGCGGGCGGACGAGCGGATGAGCAGTTCTTC.

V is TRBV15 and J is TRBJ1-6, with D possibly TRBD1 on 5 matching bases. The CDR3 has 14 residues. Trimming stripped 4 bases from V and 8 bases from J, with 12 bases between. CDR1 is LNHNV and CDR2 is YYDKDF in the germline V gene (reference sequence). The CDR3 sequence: CATSTGGYDSPLHF. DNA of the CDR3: TGTGCCACCAGCACCGGGGGTTACGATTCACCCCTCCACTTT.

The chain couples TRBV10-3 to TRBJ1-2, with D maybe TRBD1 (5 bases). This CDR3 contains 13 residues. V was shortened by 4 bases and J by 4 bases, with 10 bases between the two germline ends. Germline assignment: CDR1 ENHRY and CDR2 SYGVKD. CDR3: CAISGRESYGYTF. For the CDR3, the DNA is TGTGCCATCAGTGGCAGGGAGTCCTATGGCTACACCTTC.

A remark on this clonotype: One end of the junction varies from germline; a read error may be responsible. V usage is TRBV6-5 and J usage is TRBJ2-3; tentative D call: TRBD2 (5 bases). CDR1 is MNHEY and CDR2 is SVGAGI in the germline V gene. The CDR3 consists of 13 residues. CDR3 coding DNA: TGTGCCAGCAGTTACAATATCGGGGATACGCAGTATTTC. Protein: CASSYNIGDTQYF.

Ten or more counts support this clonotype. CDR3 sequence: CASSWTLNSGNTIYF. The CDR3 region has the DNA TGTGCCAGTAGTTGGACACTGAACTCTGGAAACACCATATATTTT. The chain couples TRBV19 to TRBJ1-3; D is perhaps TRBD1 (5 bases). Trimming took off 5 bases at V and 0 bases at J, with 11 bases between the two ends. Germline V gene data show CDR1 as LNHDA and CDR2 as SQIVND (reference sequence). The CDR3 loop spans 15 amino acids.

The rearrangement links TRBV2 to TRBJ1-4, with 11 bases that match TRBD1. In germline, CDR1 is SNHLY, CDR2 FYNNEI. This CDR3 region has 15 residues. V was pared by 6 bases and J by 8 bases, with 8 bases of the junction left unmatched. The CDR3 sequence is CASRLGTGGREKLFF. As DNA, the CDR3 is TGTGCCAGCAGACTCGGGACAGGGGGGCGAGAAAAACTGTTTTTT.

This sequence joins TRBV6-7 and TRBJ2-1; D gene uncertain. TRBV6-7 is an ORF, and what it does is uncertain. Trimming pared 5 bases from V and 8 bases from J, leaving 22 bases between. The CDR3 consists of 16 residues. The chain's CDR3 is CASSEDFSTTPHEQFF. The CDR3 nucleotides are TGTGCCAGCAGTGAGGATTTTTCGACAACCCCCCATGAGCAGTTCTTC.

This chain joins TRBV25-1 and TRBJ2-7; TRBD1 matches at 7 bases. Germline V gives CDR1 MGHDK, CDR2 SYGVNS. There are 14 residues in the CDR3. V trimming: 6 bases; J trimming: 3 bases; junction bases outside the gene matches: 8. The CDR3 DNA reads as TGTGCCAGCAGCAGAACAGGGGAAGACTACGAGCAGTACTTC. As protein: CASSRTGEDYEQYF.

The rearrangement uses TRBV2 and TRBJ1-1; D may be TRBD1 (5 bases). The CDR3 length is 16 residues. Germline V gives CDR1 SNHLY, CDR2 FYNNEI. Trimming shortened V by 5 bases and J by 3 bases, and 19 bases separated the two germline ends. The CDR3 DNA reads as TGTGCCAGCAGTCAAACCCAGTGGGGGTTGGACACTGAAGCTTTCTTT. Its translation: CASSQTQWGLDTEAFF.

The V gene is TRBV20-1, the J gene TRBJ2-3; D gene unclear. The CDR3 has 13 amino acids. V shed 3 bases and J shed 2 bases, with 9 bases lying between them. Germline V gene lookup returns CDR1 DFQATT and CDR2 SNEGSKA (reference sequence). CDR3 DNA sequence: TGCAGTGCTAGTGACACCCACACAGATACGCAGTATTTT. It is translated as CSASDTHTDTQYF.

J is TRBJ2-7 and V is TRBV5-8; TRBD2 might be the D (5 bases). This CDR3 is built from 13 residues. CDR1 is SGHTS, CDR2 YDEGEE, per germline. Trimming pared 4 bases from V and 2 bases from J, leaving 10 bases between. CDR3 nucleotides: TGTGCCAGCAGCCCCCCCGGGGCCTACGAGCAGTACTTC. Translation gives CASSPPGAYEQYF.

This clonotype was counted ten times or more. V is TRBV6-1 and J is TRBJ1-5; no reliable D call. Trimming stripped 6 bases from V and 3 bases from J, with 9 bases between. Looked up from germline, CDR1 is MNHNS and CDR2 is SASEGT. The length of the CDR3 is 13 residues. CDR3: CASRGGNNQPQHF. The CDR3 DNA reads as TGTGCCAGCAGAGGAGGCAACAATCAGCCCCAGCATTTT.

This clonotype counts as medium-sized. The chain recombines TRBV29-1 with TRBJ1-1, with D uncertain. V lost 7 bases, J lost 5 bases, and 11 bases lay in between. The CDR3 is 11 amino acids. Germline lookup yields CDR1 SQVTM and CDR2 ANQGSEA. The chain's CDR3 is CSAAWGTEAFF. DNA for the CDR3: TGCAGCGCTGCTTGGGGAACTGAAGCTTTCTTT.

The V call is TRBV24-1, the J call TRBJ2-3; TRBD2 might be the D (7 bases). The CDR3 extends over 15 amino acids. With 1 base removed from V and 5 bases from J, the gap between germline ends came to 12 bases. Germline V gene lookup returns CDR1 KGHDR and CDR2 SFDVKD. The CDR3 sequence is CATSDFGGAGDTQYF. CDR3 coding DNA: TGTGCCACCAGTGATTTTGGGGGGGCAGGAGATACGCAGTATTTT.

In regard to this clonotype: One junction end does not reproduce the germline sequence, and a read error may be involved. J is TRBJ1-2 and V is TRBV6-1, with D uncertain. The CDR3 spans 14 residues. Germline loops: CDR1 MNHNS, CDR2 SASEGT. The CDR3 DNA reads TGTGCCAGCACCACATCGACGTCGGGCGCAGGCCGAAACTTC. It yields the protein CASTTSTSGAGRNF.

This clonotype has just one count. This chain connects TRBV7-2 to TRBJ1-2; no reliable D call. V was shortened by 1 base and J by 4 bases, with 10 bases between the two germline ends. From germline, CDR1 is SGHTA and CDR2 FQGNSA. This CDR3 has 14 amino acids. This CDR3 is CASSLETETYGYTF. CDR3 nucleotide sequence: TGTGCCAGCAGCTTAGAGACGGAAACCTATGGCTACACCTTC.